This T cell receptor beta chain comes out of a study of brain metastases from non-small cell lung cancer. Study outcomes and limitations: Metastases had sparse T cells but largely shared repertoires with primaries. Brain metastases had lower T-cell infiltration than primary tumors. In roughly 60% of brain metastases, T-cell clones were expanded compared with matched primary tumors.

The CDR3 has 17 residues. V lost 4 bases, J lost 2 bases, and 19 bases lay in between. Germline V gives CDR1 SGDLS, CDR2 YYNGEE. In the case of this clone: Its antigen remains unidentified.

Using immunoSEQ multiplex PCR, the repertoire was profiled, and TCRdb retains in-frame clones only, with some absent. This sample has approximately 4,300 clones, with 90% found just once. The sequence was collected from a donor over 35 with non-small cell lung cancer. Material: primary lung tumor tissue. This chain uses TRBV9 with TRBJ2-1; possible D gene TRBD2, 6 bases. The CDR3 loop reads CASSSTARDGTYNEQFF. CDR3 in DNA: TGTGCCAGCAGCTCCACGGCGCGGGACGGGACCTACAATGAGCAGTTCTTC.